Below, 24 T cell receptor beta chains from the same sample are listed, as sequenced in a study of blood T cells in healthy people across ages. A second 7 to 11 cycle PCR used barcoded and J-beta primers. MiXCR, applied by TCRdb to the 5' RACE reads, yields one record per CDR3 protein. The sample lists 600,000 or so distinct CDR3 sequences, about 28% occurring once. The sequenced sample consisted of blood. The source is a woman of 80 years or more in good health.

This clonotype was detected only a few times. The CDR3 DNA is TGTGCCAGCAGCCAAGCTTTTTCGAACGGAGCTTTCTTT. Its translation: CASSQAFSNGAFF. The chain recombines TRBV3-1 with TRBJ1-1; D gene ambiguous. The CDR3 is made up of 13 amino acids. The V gene lost 1 base and the J gene lost 10 bases, with 13 bases spanning the gap. Germline CDR1 LGHDT, CDR2 YNNKEL (reference sequence).

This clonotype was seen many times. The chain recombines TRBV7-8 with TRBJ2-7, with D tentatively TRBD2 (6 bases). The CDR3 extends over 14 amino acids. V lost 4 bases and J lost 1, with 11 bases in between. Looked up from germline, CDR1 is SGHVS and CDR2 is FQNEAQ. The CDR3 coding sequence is TGTGCCAGCAGCTACCGGGACTCTTCCTACGAGCAGTACTTC. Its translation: CASSYRDSSYEQYF.

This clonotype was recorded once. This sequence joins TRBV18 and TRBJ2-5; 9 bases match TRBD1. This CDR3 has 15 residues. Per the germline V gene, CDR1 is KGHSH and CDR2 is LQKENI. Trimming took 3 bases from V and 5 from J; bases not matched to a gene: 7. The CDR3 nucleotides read TGTGCCAGCTCACCCGGGACAGGGTCTGAGGAGACCCAGTACTTC. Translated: CASSPGTGSEETQYF.

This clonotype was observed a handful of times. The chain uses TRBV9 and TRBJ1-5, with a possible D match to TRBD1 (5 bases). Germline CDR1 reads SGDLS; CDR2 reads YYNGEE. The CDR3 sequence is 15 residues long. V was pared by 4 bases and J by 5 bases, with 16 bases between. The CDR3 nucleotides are TGTGCCAGCAGCACCGAGGGGTTGGGCTATCAGCCCCAGCATTTT. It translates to CASSTEGLGYQPQHF.

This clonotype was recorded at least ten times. CDR3 amino acids: CATSGQRSNQPQHF. In DNA form, the CDR3 reads TGTGCCACCAGTGGGCAGAGAAGCAATCAGCCCCAGCATTTT. This chain uses TRBV24-1 with TRBJ1-5, with unresolved D. The germline V and J ends were trimmed by 5 bases and 1 base, with 8 bases remaining between them. The CDR3 is 14 amino acids. Looked up from germline, CDR1 is KGHDR and CDR2 is SFDVKD.

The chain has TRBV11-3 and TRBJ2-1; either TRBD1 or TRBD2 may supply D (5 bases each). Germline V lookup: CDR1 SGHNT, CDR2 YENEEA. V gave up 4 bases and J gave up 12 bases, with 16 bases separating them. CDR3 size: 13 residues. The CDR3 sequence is CASSSGAFEGQFF. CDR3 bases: TGTGCCAGCAGCTCCGGGGCCTTTGAAGGGCAGTTCTTC.

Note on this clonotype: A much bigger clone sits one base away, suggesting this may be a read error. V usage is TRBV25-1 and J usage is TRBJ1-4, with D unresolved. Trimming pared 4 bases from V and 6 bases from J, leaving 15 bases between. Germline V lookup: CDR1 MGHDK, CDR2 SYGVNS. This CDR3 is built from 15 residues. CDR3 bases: TGTGCCAGCAGTGTTGCCGGGTCGCGGCATGAAAAACTGTTTTTT. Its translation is CASSVAGSRHEKLFF.

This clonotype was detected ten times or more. CDR3 sequence: CASSSGLAGVYEQFF. Written as DNA, the CDR3 is TGTGCCAGCAGCTCGGGACTAGCGGGGGTATACGAGCAGTTCTTC. This rearrangement joins TRBV7-3 to TRBJ2-1; 14 bases match TRBD2. Germline V gene lookup returns CDR1 SGHTA and CDR2 FQGTGA. V shed 4 bases and J 10 bases; nucleotides not matched to a gene: 6. The CDR3 sequence is 15 residues long.

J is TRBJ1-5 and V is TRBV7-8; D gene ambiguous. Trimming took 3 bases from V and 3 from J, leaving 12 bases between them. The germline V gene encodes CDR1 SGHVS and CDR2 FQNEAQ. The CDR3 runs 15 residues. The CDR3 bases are TGTGCCAGCAGCTTTCAAAGGGCCCCCAATCAGCCCCAGCATTTT. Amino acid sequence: CASSFQRAPNQPQHF.

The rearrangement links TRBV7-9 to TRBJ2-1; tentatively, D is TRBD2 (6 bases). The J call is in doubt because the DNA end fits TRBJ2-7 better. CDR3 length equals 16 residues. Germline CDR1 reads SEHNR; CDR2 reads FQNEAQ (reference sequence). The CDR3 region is CASSGLVRGAYNEQYV. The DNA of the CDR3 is TGTGCCAGCAGCGGACTCGTGCGCGGGGCCTACAATGAGCAGTACGTC.

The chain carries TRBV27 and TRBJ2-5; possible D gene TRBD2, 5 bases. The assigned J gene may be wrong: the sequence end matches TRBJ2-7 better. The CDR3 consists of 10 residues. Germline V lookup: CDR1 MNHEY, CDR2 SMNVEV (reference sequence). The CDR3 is CASGRGEQYF. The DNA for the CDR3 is TGTGCCAGCGGTCGGGGCGAGCAGTACTTC.

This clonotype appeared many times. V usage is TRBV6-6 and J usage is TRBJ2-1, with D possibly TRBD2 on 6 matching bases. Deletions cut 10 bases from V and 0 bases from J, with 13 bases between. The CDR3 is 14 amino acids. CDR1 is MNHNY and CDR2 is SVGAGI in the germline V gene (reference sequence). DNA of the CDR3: TGTGCCATCAGGAGGGGTGCCTCCTACAATGAGCAGTTCTTC. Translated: CAIRRGASYNEQFF.

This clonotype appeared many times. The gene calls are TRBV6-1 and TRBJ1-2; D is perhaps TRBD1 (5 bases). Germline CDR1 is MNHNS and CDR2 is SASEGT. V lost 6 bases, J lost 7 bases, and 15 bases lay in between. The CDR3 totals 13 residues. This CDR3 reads CASRGPGMGGYTF. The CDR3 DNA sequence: TGTGCCAGCAGGGGACCAGGGATGGGTGGCTACACCTTC.

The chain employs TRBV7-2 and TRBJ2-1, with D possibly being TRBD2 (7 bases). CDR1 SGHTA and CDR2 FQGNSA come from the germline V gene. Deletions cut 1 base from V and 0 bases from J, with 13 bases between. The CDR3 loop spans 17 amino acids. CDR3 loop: CASSLVGGGHSYNEQFF. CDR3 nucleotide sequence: TGTGCCAGCAGCTTAGTTGGCGGGGGACACTCCTACAATGAGCAGTTCTTC. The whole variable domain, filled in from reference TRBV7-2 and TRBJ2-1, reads GAGVSQSPSNKVTEKGKDVELRCDPISGHTALYWYRQSLGQGLEFLIYFQGNSAPDKSGLPSDRFSAERTGGSVSTLTIQRTQQEDSAVYLCASSLVGGGHSYNEQFFGPGTRLTVL.

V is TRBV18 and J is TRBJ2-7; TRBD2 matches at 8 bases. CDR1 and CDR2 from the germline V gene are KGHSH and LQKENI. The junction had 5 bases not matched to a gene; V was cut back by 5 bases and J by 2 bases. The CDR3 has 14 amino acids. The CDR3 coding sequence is TGTGCCAGCTCAGAGCGGGGGCCTACCTACGAGCAGTACTTC. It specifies CASSERGPTYEQYF.

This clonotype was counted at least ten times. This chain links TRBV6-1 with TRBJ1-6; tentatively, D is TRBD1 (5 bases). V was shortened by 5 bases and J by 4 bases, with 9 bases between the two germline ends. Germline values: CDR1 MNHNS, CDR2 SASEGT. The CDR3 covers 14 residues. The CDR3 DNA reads TGTGCCAGCAGTCCGGCAGGGTATAATTCACCCCTCCACTTT. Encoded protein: CASSPAGYNSPLHF.

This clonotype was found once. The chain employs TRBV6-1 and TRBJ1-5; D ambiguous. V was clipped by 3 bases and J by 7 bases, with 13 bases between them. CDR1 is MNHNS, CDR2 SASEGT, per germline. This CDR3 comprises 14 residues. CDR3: CASSDLAGSQPQHF. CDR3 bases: TGTGCCAGCAGTGATTTAGCGGGGTCCCAGCCCCAGCATTTT.

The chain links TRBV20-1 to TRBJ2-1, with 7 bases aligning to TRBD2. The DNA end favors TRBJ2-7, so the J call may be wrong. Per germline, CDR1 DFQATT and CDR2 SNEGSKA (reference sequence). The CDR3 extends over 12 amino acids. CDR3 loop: CRALGLYNEQYF. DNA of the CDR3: TGCAGGGCCTTGGGACTATACAATGAGCAGTACTTC.

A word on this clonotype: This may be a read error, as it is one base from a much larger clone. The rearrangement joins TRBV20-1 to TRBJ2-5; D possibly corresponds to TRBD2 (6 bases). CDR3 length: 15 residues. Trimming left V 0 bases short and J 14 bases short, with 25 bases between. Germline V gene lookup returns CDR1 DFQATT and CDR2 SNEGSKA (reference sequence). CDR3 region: CSARDHSWQDYEHYF. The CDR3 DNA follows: TGCAGTGCTAGAGATCATTCATGGCAGGACTACGAGCATTACTTC.

The CDR3 sequence is CASSQMGRAAETQYF. The CDR3 bases are TGCGCCAGCAGCCAGATGGGGAGGGCAGCGGAGACCCAGTACTTC. The chain employs TRBV4-1 and TRBJ2-7; 7 bases match TRBD2. The DNA end favors TRBJ2-5, so the J call may be wrong. Germline V gene sequence: CDR1 MGHRA, CDR2 YSYEKL. The CDR3 consists of 15 residues.

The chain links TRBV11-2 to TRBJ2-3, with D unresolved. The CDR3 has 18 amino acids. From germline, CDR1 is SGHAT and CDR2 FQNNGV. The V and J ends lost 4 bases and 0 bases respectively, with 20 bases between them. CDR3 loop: CASSSLRVPSASTDTQYF. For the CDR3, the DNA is TGTGCCAGCAGCTCCCTAAGGGTCCCTTCCGCCAGCACAGATACGCAGTATTTT. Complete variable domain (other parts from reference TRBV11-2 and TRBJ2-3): EAGVAQSPRYKIIEKRQSVAFWCNPISGHATLYWYQQILGQGPKLLIQFQNNGVVDDSQLPKDRFSAERLKGVDSTLKIQPAKLEDSAVYLCASSSLRVPSASTDTQYFGPGTRLTVL.

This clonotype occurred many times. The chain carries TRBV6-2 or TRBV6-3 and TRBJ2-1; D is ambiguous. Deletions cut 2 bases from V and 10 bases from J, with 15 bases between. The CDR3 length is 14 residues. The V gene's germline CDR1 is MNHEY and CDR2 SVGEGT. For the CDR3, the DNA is TGTGCCAGCAGTTACGTTGGCTATCTAGGGGAGCAGTTCTTC. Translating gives CASSYVGYLGEQFF.

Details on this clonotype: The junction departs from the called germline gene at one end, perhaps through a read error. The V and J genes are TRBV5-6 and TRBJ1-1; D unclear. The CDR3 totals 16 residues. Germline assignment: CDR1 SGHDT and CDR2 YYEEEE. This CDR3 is CASSLAGTPKNTEAFF. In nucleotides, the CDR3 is TGTGCCAGCAGCTTGGCGGGCACCCCTAAGAACACTGAGGCTTTCTTT. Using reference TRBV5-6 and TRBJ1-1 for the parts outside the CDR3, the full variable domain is DAGVTQSPTHLIKTRGQQVTLRCSPKSGHDTVSWYQQALGQGPQFIFQYYEEEERQRGNFPDRFSGHQFPNYSSELNVNALLLGDSALYLCASSLAGTPKNTEAFFGQGTRLTVV.

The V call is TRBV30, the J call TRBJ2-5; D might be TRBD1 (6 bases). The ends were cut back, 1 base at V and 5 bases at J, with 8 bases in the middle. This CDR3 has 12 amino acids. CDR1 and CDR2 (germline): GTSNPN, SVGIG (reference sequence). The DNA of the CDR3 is TGTGCCTGGAGTGGTAGGGGGGAGACCCAGTACTTC. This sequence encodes CAWSGRGETQYF.